Listed below are T cell receptor beta chains from one sample, sequenced in a study of blood T cell repertoires in COVID-19. Sequenced by immunoSEQ multiplex PCR; TCRdb stores in-frame clones only, minus some. Altogether about 83,000 clones are present, 70% to 90% being singletons, with the ten largest covering roughly a sixth. The specimen was peripheral blood. Every receptor here comes from a woman over 75 with acute or convalescent COVID-19. The CDR3 runs from the conserved cysteine through the conserved F or W. The order of the fields is clone size, J gene, D gene, V gene, CDR3 DNA, CDR3 protein. D genes are given only for firm matches. Some rows have no size entry. The others give once, few or many, or a class for an expanded clone.

clone size: few
J gene: TRBJ1-2
D gene: .
V gene: TRBV7-2
CDR3 DNA: TGTGCCAAACAAAGGGAGGGGAACTATGGCTACACCTTC
CDR3 protein: CAKQREGNYGYTF

clone size: .
J gene: TRBJ2-7
D gene: TRBD2
V gene: TRBV30
CDR3 DNA: TGTGCCTGGGGGCGGGGCGGGAGCTCCTACGAGCAGTACTTC
CDR3 protein: CAWGRGGSSYEQYF

clone size: once
J gene: TRBJ2-7
D gene: .
V gene: TRBV20-1
CDR3 DNA: TGCAGTGCTAGTACCGGGACAAAACAATACGAGCAGTACTTC
CDR3 protein: CSASTGTKQYEQYF

clone size: .
J gene: TRBJ2-3
D gene: .
V gene: TRBV7-3
CDR3 DNA: TGTGCCAGCACCCTAGGGGGGGGGTCAGATACGCAGTATTTT
CDR3 protein: CASTLGGGSDTQYF

clone size: .
J gene: TRBJ1-5
D gene: TRBD1
V gene: TRBV24-1
CDR3 DNA: TGTGCCACCAGTGGGACAGGGCCAAATCAGCCCCAGCATTTT
CDR3 protein: CATSGTGPNQPQHF

clone size: .
J gene: TRBJ1-2
D gene: .
V gene: TRBV7-2
CDR3 DNA: TGTGCCAGCAGCTTAGGCCCGGAGGGTTCTAACTATGGCTACACCTTC
CDR3 protein: CASSLGPEGSNYGYTF

clone size: .
J gene: TRBJ1-1
D gene: .
V gene: TRBV19
CDR3 DNA: TGTGCCAGTAGTATCACAGAACTCTCCACTGAAGCTTTCTTT
CDR3 protein: CASSITELSTEAFF

clone size: few
J gene: TRBJ1-6
D gene: .
V gene: TRBV11-3
CDR3 DNA: TGTGCCAGCAGTCCAGGGGCGGATTCACCCCTCCACTTT
CDR3 protein: CASSPGADSPLHF

clone size: .
J gene: TRBJ1-3
D gene: TRBD1
V gene: TRBV6-5
CDR3 DNA: TGTGCCAGCATCCCCGGGACAGTCTCTGGAAACACCATATATTTT
CDR3 protein: CASIPGTVSGNTIYF

clone size: .
J gene: TRBJ2-2
D gene: .
V gene: TRBV11-2
CDR3 DNA: TGTGCCAGCAGCTTCAGGTCAGGGTCAGCGAACACCGGGGAGCTGTTTTTT
CDR3 protein: CASSFRSGSANTGELFF

clone size: .
J gene: TRBJ1-3
D gene: .
V gene: TRBV7-9
CDR3 DNA: TGTGCCAGCAGCTTAGAGGGCCGGGGCTCTGGAAACACCATATATTTT
CDR3 protein: CASSLEGRGSGNTIYF

clone size: few
J gene: TRBJ1-1
D gene: TRBD1
V gene: TRBV5-4
CDR3 DNA: TGTGCCAGCGTTCCAGGGGCAGGGGGGTTCAACACTGAAGCTTTCTTT
CDR3 protein: CASVPGAGGFNTEAFF

clone size: .
J gene: TRBJ2-1
D gene: .
V gene: TRBV7-2
CDR3 DNA: TGTGCCAGCAACCCCCTTCGGGGTGAGCAGTTCTTC
CDR3 protein: CASNPLRGEQFF

clone size: .
J gene: TRBJ1-2
D gene: .
V gene: TRBV10-3
CDR3 DNA: TGTGCCACCAGCGACACAGCTAACTATGGCTACACCTTC
CDR3 protein: CATSDTANYGYTF

clone size: .
J gene: TRBJ2-7
D gene: .
V gene: TRBV6-5
CDR3 DNA: TGTGCCAGCAGTTACGGGGGGGAGCAGTACTTC
CDR3 protein: CASSYGGEQYF

clone size: .
J gene: TRBJ2-4
D gene: TRBD1
V gene: TRBV18
CDR3 DNA: TGTGCCAGCTCACCGGTTTTCGGACAGGGGCAGACCAAAAACATTCAGTACTTC
CDR3 protein: CASSPVFGQGQTKNIQYF

clone size: .
J gene: TRBJ1-6
D gene: .
V gene: TRBV5-1
CDR3 DNA: TGCGCCAGCAGGGGGAGCGGGGAGAATTCACCCCTCCACTTT
CDR3 protein: CASRGSGENSPLHF

clone size: .
J gene: TRBJ1-2
D gene: .
V gene: TRBV5-4
CDR3 DNA: TGTGCCAGCAGCCCCGTTACAGGAGCCCGGGCGTATGGCTACACCTTC
CDR3 protein: CASSPVTGARAYGYTF

clone size: few
J gene: TRBJ1-4
D gene: .
V gene: TRBV30
CDR3 DNA: TGTGCCTGGCGAGAGGGAGGTAATGAAAAACTGTTTTTT
CDR3 protein: CAWREGGNEKLFF

clone size: .
J gene: TRBJ1-5
D gene: .
V gene: TRBV5-6
CDR3 DNA: TGTGCCAGCAGCTTGCGACAACTTAGCAATCAGCCCCAGCATTTT
CDR3 protein: CASSLRQLSNQPQHF

clone size: .
J gene: TRBJ1-5
D gene: TRBD1
V gene: TRBV2
CDR3 DNA: TGTGCCAGCAGTCCCGGGACAGCTAGCAATCAGCCCCAGCATTTT
CDR3 protein: CASSPGTASNQPQHF

clone size: .
J gene: TRBJ1-4
D gene: .
V gene: TRBV4-1
CDR3 DNA: TGCGCCAGCAGCCGACAGAACGATGAAAAACTGTTTTTT
CDR3 protein: CASSRQNDEKLFF

clone size: few
J gene: TRBJ1-5
D gene: TRBD1
V gene: TRBV5-6
CDR3 DNA: TGTGCCAGCAGACGACGACAGGGAGTAGACAATCAGCCCCAGCATTTT
CDR3 protein: CASRRRQGVDNQPQHF

clone size: once
J gene: TRBJ1-1
D gene: .
V gene: TRBV30
CDR3 DNA: TGTGCCCAGGGGAAGGCCCTGGACACTGAAGCTTTCTTT
CDR3 protein: CAQGKALDTEAFF